This is a list of T cell receptor beta chains from one sample in a study of cytomegalovirus exposure and HLA in healthy donors. Data came from immunoSEQ multiplex PCR; TCRdb stores just in-frame clones and leaves some out. The sample yields 150,000 to 200,000 clones, 83% seen once. Sample: PBMCs. These receptor sequences come from a man aged 40-49 years in good health and CMV-seropositive. Both conserved end residues are part of each CDR3. A D gene is named only where the DNA matches it firmly. Only some rows state a clone size, as once, few, many or a class for expanded clones.

v_call,j_call,clone_size,d_call,cdr3_nt,cdr3_aa
TRBV5-1,TRBJ2-7,NA,TRBD2,TGCGCCAGCAGCTTGGCCTGGGGGGGAGGTGGTGCCTACGAGCAGTACTTC,CASSLAWGGGGAYEQYF
TRBV7-6,TRBJ1-5,NA,NA,TGTGCCAGCATCCTGACAGAGAACAATCAGCCCCAGCATTTT,CASILTENNQPQHF
TRBV5-4,TRBJ2-2,NA,TRBD2,TGTGCCAGTAGCTTGGCGGGACTAGACACCGGGGAGCTGTTTTTT,CASSLAGLDTGELFF
TRBV6-1,TRBJ1-1,NA,NA,TGTGCCAGCAGAGTCGGACAGAACACTGAAGCTTTCTTT,CASRVGQNTEAFF
TRBV6-6,TRBJ1-6,few,TRBD1,TGTGCCAGCAGTTACTCGAGACAGGGGGATTCACCCCTCCACTTT,CASSYSRQGDSPLHF
TRBV28,TRBJ1-4,NA,NA,TGTGCCAGCAGTTTATGGTATGGGGCCTCTAATGAAAAACTGTTTTTT,CASSLWYGASNEKLFF
TRBV27,TRBJ1-1,NA,TRBD1,TGTGCCAGCAGTACGCACAGGGGCGGCACTGAAGCTTTCTTT,CASSTHRGGTEAFF
TRBV10-3,TRBJ1-3,NA,TRBD1,TGTGCCATCAGCCAACCGGGACAGGGACCGAACACCATATATTTT,CAISQPGQGPNTIYF
TRBV2,TRBJ2-7,NA,NA,TGTGCCAGCAGTGTTACTACCACCACCTACGAGCAGTACTTC,CASSVTTTTYEQYF
TRBV9,TRBJ2-7,once,TRBD2,TGTGCCAGCAGCGTAGGGCTAGCGGAGAGTTACGAGCAGTACTTC,CASSVGLAESYEQYF
TRBV6-6,TRBJ1-2,NA,TRBD1,TGTGCCAGCAGACCTGTGGGGCAGGGGGGCTATGGCTACACCTTC,CASRPVGQGGYGYTF
TRBV28,TRBJ1-2,NA,NA,TGTGCCAGCAGTTACCCCAGGGCAATTGATGGCTACACCTTC,CASSYPRAIDGYTF
TRBV7-7,TRBJ1-2,NA,TRBD1,TGTGCTAGCAGCCAAAAAAAGGGGGACAGAGCAAACTATGGCTACACCTTC,CASSQKKGDRANYGYTF
TRBV5-1,TRBJ2-1,NA,TRBD2,TGCGCCAGCAGCTTGGCTCTAGCGGGAGGTGAGCAGTTCTTC,CASSLALAGGEQFF
TRBV28,TRBJ1-1,NA,NA,TGTGCCAGCAGCAATGTGGCGAACACTGAAGCTTTCTTT,CASSNVANTEAFF
TRBV9,TRBJ1-4,NA,TRBD1,TGTGCCAGCAGCGGAAACTCGGACAGGCCGTTCTGGAGAACTAATGAAAAACTGTTTTTT,CASSGNSDRPFWRTNEKLFF